These T cell receptor beta chains were read from a single sample in a study of metastatic and nonmetastatic thyroid tumors. TCRdb redid the clone calls on the PCR reads using MiXCR. The sample has about 53,000 clones, 20% seen once. Sequencing was done on a sample of blood. All receptors derive from a female donor with papillary thyroid cancer or a benign thyroid nodule (not recorded which). Some clones in this sample may be carry-over from other donors' samples. Each CDR3 is given with its conserved first and last residue. The D gene is left open where the match is weak. The size field is filled for only some rows; it gives once, few, many or a size class.

many,TRBJ1-3,.,TRBV7-9,CASSPRGNTIYF,TGTGCCAGCAGCCCTCGGGGAAACACCATATATTTT
many,TRBJ2-6,.,TRBV28,CASSFIWSTSSGANVLTF,TGTGCCAGCAGTTTTATTTGGTCGACGAGCTCTGGGGCCAACGTCCTGACTTTC
.,TRBJ1-3,.,TRBV6-5,CASSENQRVPVNTIYF,TGTGCCAGCAGTGAGAATCAGAGGGTTCCTGTAAACACCATATATTTT
few,TRBJ1-4,.,TRBV28,CASRSAATGGKNEKLFF,TGTGCCAGCAGGTCAGCGGCCACCGGTGGCAAAAATGAAAAACTGTTTTTT
many,TRBJ1-1,TRBD1,TRBV2,CASSPGQGVTEAFF,TGTGCCAGCAGCCCGGGACAGGGGGTGACTGAAGCTTTCTTT
many,TRBJ2-7,.,TRBV28,CASSFGRTVYEQYF,TGTGCCAGCAGTTTTGGACGAACGGTCTACGAGCAGTACTTC
many,TRBJ2-1,.,TRBV11-2,CASSLGPLREQFF,TGTGCCAGCAGCTTAGGGCCCCTTAGGGAGCAGTTCTTC
medium-sized,TRBJ1-4,.,TRBV4-1,CASSRGEKLFF,TGCGCCAGCAGCCGTGGAGAAAAACTGTTTTTT
many,TRBJ1-6,.,TRBV7-3,CASNSGTPYNSPLHF,TGTGCCAGCAACTCCGGGACACCTTATAATTCACCCCTCCACTTT
many,TRBJ2-7,TRBD2,TRBV7-9,CASTSGRAYEQYF,TGTGCCAGCACTAGCGGGAGGGCCTACGAGCAGTACTTC
many,TRBJ1-5,.,TRBV2,CASTPGQGQPQHF,TGTGCCAGCACTCCGGGGCAGGGTCAGCCCCAGCATTTT
many,TRBJ2-7,TRBD2,TRBV28,CASSWSLAGGGEQYF,TGTGCCAGCAGCTGGAGCTTAGCGGGAGGGGGGGAGCAGTACTTC
many,TRBJ1-6,.,TRBV12-3/TRBV12-4,CASSLKLGSPLHF,TGTGCCAGCAGTTTAAAACTAGGTTCACCCCTCCACTTT
many,TRBJ2-7,.,TRBV7-9,CASSTRRGDYEQYF,TGTGCCAGCAGCACTAGGAGAGGGGACTACGAGCAGTACTTC
many,TRBJ1-1,.,TRBV7-6,CASSLGRGTGEAFF,TGTGCCAGCAGCTTAGGGCGGGGGACGGGAGAAGCTTTCTTT
many,TRBJ1-3,TRBD1,TRBV5-1,CASRPTGSSGNTIYF,TGCGCCAGCAGGCCGACAGGGTCCTCTGGAAACACCATATATTTT
many,TRBJ2-3,.,TRBV9,CASSVAVADTQYF,TGTGCCAGCAGCGTCGCCGTCGCAGATACGCAGTATTTT
.,TRBJ2-2,.,TRBV30,CAWSATVAVELFF,TGTGCCTGGAGTGCGACAGTGGCCGTGGAGCTGTTTTTT
many,TRBJ1-6,TRBD1,TRBV20-1,CSAGRDRSSYNSPLHF,TGCAGTGCGGGGAGGGACAGGAGCTCCTATAATTCACCCCTCCACTTT
many,TRBJ2-1,.,TRBV7-6,CASSLGGNSYNEQFF,TGTGCCAGCAGCTTAGGCGGGAACTCCTACAATGAGCAGTTCTTC
many,TRBJ2-7,TRBD1,TRBV5-1,CASSDLAGGYEQYF,TGCGCCAGCAGCGACTTGGCAGGGGGCTACGAGCAGTACTTC
many,TRBJ2-7,.,TRBV6-1,CASNEPGQTYEQYF,TGTGCCAGCAATGAACCGGGACAAACGTACGAGCAGTACTTC
many,TRBJ2-3,TRBD2,TRBV4-2,CASSQDKGLGPDTQYF,TGTGCCAGCAGCCAAGATAAAGGACTAGGGCCAGATACGCAGTATTTT
many,TRBJ2-1,.,TRBV5-6,CASSKSGFSSYNEQFF,TGTGCCAGCAGCAAATCGGGTTTTAGCTCCTACAATGAGCAGTTCTTC
many,TRBJ2-6,.,TRBV12-3/TRBV12-4,CASSLAGANVLTF,TGTGCCAGCAGCCTCGCTGGGGCCAACGTCCTGACTTTC
many,TRBJ1-1,.,TRBV28,CASSWYSSLNTEAFF,TGTGCCAGCAGTTGGTACAGCAGTTTGAACACTGAAGCTTTCTTT
.,TRBJ2-3,.,TRBV28,CASSPLSRAIVTQYF,TGTGCCAGCAGCCCCCTTTCGCGGGCCATAGTTACGCAGTATTTT
many,TRBJ2-7,TRBD1,TRBV11-2,CASSARDSTYEQYF,TGTGCCAGCAGCGCGAGGGACAGCACCTACGAGCAGTACTTC
many,TRBJ2-2,.,TRBV6-2/TRBV6-3,CASSYSKDGTGELFF,TGTGCCAGCAGTTACTCGAAGGACGGGACCGGGGAGCTGTTTTTT
many,TRBJ2-3,.,TRBV14,CASSQELADTQYF,TGTGCCAGCAGCCAAGAGTTAGCAGATACGCAGTATTTT
many,TRBJ1-5,.,TRBV24-1,CATSDSGGNQPQHF,TGTGCCACCAGTGATTCAGGGGGCAATCAGCCCCAGCATTTT
.,TRBJ2-2,TRBD2,TRBV3-1,CASSQVTSGRSPWELFF,TGTGCCAGCAGCCAAGTGACTAGCGGGAGGAGTCCTTGGGAGCTGTTTTTT
many,TRBJ1-2,.,TRBV28,CASREGTDYGYTF,TGTGCCAGCAGGGAAGGGACCGACTATGGCTACACCTTC
many,TRBJ2-1,TRBD2,TRBV20-1,CSAGRGSSYNEQFF,TGCAGTGCAGGGCGGGGGAGCTCCTACAATGAGCAGTTCTTC
many,TRBJ2-2,.,TRBV3-1,CASSQGWELFF,TGTGCCAGCAGCCAAGGATGGGAGCTGTTTTTT
.,TRBJ1-2,TRBD1,TRBV30,CAWRSGQGLKDGYTF,TGTGCCTGGAGGTCCGGACAGGGCCTGAAGGATGGCTACACCTTC
many,TRBJ2-4,.,TRBV4-1,CASSQVQNKNIQYF,TGCGCCAGCAGCCAAGTTCAGAACAAAAACATTCAGTACTTC
.,TRBJ1-6,.,TRBV6-1,CASSPRQERSYNSPLHF,TGTGCCAGCAGCCCCAGGCAGGAACGCTCCTATAATTCACCCCTCCACTTT
.,TRBJ2-1,TRBD1,TRBV7-8,CASSFERLRGHEQFF,TGTGCCAGCAGCTTTGAGCGGCTCAGGGGGCATGAGCAGTTCTTC
once,TRBJ2-6,.,TRBV5-1,CASSANPRGTRANVLTF,TGCGCCAGCAGCGCCAACCCGAGGGGTACTCGGGCCAACGTCCTGACTTTC
many,TRBJ2-4,TRBD2,TRBV7-9,CASRELAGKNIQYF,TGTGCCAGCAGAGAACTAGCGGGAAAAAACATTCAGTACTTC
many,TRBJ2-3,.,TRBV5-1,CASSRGGTESTDTQYF,TGCGCCAGCAGCAGGGGGGGGACAGAAAGCACAGATACGCAGTATTTT
many,TRBJ2-1,.,TRBV30,CAWSSESSYNEQFF,TGTGCCTGGAGTAGCGAGAGCTCCTACAATGAGCAGTTCTTC
.,TRBJ2-7,TRBD2,TRBV5-1,CAGSLAPGLGQLGEQYF,TGCGCCGGCAGCTTGGCCCCCGGACTAGGGCAGCTCGGCGAGCAGTACTTC
many,TRBJ2-2,.,TRBV18,CASSPGTGELFF,TGTGCCAGCTCACCAGGGACCGGGGAGCTGTTTTTT
few,TRBJ1-5,.,TRBV12-5,CASGSRDMVGHQPQHF,TGTGCTAGTGGTTCGAGGGACATGGTCGGTCATCAGCCCCAGCATTTT
many,TRBJ1-5,TRBD1,TRBV20-1,CSARDHTGEGNQPQHF,TGCAGTGCTAGAGATCATACAGGGGAAGGGAATCAGCCCCAGCATTTT
.,TRBJ1-1,.,TRBV28,CASNRVSRITEAFF,TGTGCCAGCAACCGCGTTTCCCGGATCACTGAAGCTTTCTTT
few,TRBJ1-6,.,TRBV6-1,CASSEFLGTTNSPLHF,TGTGCCAGCAGTGAATTTCTGGGAACGACAAATTCACCCCTCCACTTT
many,TRBJ1-6,.,TRBV11-2,CASSLRTLNNSPLHF,TGTGCCAGCAGCCTCCGGACACTCAATAATTCACCCCTCCACTTT
many,TRBJ2-1,.,TRBV11-2,CASSLSRDEQFF,TGTGCCAGCAGCTTGAGCCGGGATGAGCAGTTCTTT
many,TRBJ1-4,.,TRBV18,CASSRATNEKLFF,TGTGCCAGCTCACGAGCAACTAATGAAAAACTGTTTTTT
many,TRBJ1-1,.,TRBV27,CASSSVRGFLEAFF,TGTGCCAGCAGTTCTGTCAGGGGCTTTCTTGAAGCTTTCTTT